This T cell receptor beta chain was captured by sequencing in a study of regulatory T cells in long-lasting Graves disease (dated by TCRdb to about 2021). Notes on the research overall: To count as having persistent Graves' disease, a patient had to have received antithyroid drug treatment for over 5 years with TSH receptor autoantibodies remaining persistently positive. Persistent Graves' disease patients were compared with newly diagnosed Graves' disease patients by peripheral blood TCR sequencing and RNA sequencing. A total of roughly 35 samples underwent TCR sequencing: about 13 from persistent and some 20 from newly diagnosed Graves' disease patients. The study was conducted in China and was registered as a clinical trial. Persistent Graves' disease patients in the clinical cohort had taken antithyroid drugs for approximately ten years on average. The paper's findings and limits, for the study overall: TRBV28, TRBJ1-2 and TRBJ2-5 were preferentially used in persistent disease, while TRBV20-1 and TRBJ2-1 were favored in newly diagnosed disease. Sequencing and analysis were limited to the TCR beta chain. More public clonotypes were shared among persistent patients (about 2,800) than among newly diagnosed patients (roughly 1,000). Because the primary lesion, thyroid tissue, could not be accessed, the study looked at peripheral blood alone. Compared with newly diagnosed patients, patients with persistent Graves' disease had lower TCR Shannon entropy and fewer highly expanded clones, which suggests clonal expansion. The authors noted that the small sample size was a limitation that may lower accuracy.

This clonotype was seen many times. Its recognized antigen is unknown. There are no base qualities to consult, and no much larger clone falls within one base. The cysteine opens and the phenylalanine closes a CDR3 of 18 amino acids. Only the CDR3 part of the read is kept: 54 bases, read in frame from the first base. Ends trimmed: V by 2 bases, J by 2 bases; bases unmatched to a gene: 12. Reading the germline V gene gives CDR1 ENHRY and CDR2 SYGVKD. Explained via the paper, the time point label denotes: persistent/refractory GD, antithyroid drugs over 5 years with positive TRAb. For both TCR sequencing and RNA sequencing, RNA was extracted from PBMCs using TRIzol. Graves' disease was diagnosed according to American Thyroid Association guidelines. The patients came from an endocrinology department in Xi'an, China. Each patient gave around 9 milliliters of peripheral blood, collected in an EDTA anticoagulant tube. PBMCs were isolated by Ficoll Paque Plus density gradient separation without further T cell sorting. An Agilent 2100 Bioanalyzer and agarose gel were used to check RNA quality, while a NanoDrop 2000 measured RNA concentration.

The library was prepared using multiplex PCR. TCRdb names Illumina HiSeq 4000 as the instrument used. CDR3 regions were amplified by Arm-PCR with iRepertoire HTBI primers to construct TCR beta libraries. Before sequencing, the PCR products underwent gel purification. The paper's data handling went like this. Gene usage analysis of CDR3 amino acid clonotypes relied on the 60 to 65 TRBV and 13 to 15 TRBJ segments identified across samples. COPE and FqMerger were used to merge filtered high-quality paired reads into contigs. BLAST was used to align contigs to the IMGT TRBV, TRBD and TRBJ reference genes, and CDR3 was defined following IMGT. Highly expanded clones were defined as clonotypes with a frequency above 0.1%. Repertoire diversity was measured by Shannon entropy, and V-J evenness by the Gini coefficient. A clonotype was considered public if more than one individual shared it. Clones were called with MiXCR by TCRdb after fastp trimmed the public reads at Q25, and only in-frame beta chains were retained. Each entry is one CDR3 protein sequence, shown with its most common DNA and genes. The V and J calls reflect TCRdb's pipeline rather than the authors' work. Here the sample has approximately 400,000 distinct CDR3 sequences; 23% occur a single time. Approximately 28% of the sample goes to the ten largest clones.

This material consisted of peripheral blood mononuclear cells (PBMCs), taken when the disease was refractory, from a patient treated with antithyroid drugs. Recombination connected TRBV10-3 to TRBJ2-5; 9 bases in between match TRBD2. The TCR was taken from a female donor with Graves disease. The encoded CDR3 is CAISERGGRAGEQETQYF. The DNA sequence is given as TGTGCCATCAGTGAGAGGGGCGGGAGGGCCGGAGAACAAGAGACCCAGTACTTC.